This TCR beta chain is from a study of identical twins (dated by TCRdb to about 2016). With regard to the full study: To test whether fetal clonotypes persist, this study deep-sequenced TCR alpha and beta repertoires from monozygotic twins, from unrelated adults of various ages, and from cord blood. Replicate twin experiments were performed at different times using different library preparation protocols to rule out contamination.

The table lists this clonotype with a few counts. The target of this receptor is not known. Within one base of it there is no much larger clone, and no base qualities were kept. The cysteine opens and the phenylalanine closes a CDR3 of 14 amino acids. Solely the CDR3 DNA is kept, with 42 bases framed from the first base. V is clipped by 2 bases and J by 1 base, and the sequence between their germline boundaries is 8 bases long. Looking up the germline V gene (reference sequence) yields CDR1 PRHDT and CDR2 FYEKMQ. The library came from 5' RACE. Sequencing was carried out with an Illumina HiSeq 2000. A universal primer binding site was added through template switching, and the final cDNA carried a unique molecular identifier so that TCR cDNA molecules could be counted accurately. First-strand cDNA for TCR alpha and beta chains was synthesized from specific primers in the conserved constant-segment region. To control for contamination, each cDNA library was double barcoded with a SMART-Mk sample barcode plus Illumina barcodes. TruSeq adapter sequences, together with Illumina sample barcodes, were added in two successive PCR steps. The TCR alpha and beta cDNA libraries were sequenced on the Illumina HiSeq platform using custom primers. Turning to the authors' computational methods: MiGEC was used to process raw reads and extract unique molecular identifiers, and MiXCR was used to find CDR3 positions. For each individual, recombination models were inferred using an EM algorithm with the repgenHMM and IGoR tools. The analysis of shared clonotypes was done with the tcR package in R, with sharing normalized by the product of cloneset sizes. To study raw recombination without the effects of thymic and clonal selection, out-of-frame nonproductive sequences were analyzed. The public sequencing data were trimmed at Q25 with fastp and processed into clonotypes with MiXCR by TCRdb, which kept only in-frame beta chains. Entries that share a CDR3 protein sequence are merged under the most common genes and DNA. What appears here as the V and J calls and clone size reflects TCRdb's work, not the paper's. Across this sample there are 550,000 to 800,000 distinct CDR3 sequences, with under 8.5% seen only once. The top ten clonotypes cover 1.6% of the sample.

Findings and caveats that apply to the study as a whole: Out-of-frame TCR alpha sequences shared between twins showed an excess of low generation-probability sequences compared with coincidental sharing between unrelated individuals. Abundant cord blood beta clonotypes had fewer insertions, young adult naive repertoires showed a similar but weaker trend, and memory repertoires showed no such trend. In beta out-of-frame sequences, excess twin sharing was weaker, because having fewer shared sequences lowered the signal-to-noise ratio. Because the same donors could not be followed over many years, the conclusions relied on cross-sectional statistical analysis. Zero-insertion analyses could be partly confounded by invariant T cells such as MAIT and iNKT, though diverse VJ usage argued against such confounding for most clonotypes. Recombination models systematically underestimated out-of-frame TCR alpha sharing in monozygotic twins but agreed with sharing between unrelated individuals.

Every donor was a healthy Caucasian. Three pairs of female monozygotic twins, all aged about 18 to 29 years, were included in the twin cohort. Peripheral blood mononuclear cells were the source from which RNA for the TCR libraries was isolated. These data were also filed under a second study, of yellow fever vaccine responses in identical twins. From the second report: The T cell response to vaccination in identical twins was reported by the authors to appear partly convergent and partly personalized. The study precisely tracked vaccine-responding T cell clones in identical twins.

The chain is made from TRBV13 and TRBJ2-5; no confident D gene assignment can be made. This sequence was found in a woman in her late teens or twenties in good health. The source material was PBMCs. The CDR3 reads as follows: CASSLKGFQETQYF. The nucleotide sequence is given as TGTGCCAGCAGCTTAAAGGGTTTCCAAGAGACCCAGTACTTC.